These 8 T cell receptor beta chains came from one sample sequenced in a study of T cells in localized non-small cell lung cancer. The table came from immunoSEQ multiplex PCR; TCRdb's copy has only in-frame clones and leaves some out. This sample carries roughly 48,000 clones, roughly 80% of them seen once, and the ten largest clones take 17%. This sample comprised peripheral blood, obtained before any cancer treatment. The receptors were gathered from a man aged 35 to 69 with stage I squamous cell lung carcinoma.

This clone was seen only a few times. The chain combines TRBV5-1 with TRBJ1-1; D gene ambiguous. The CDR3 has 14 amino acids. V was shortened by 0 bases and J by 2 bases, with 8 bases between the two germline ends. CDR1 is SGHRS, CDR2 YFSETQ, per germline. The CDR3 nucleotides are TGCGCCAGCAGCTTGGGACGGGAAAACACTGAAGCTTTCTTT. Its translation is CASSLGRENTEAFF.

This chain connects TRBV6-5 to TRBJ1-5; TRBD1 matches at 7 bases. The CDR3 runs to 14 residues. J gave up 3 bases and V 6 bases, and 5 bases lay outside the gene matches. Per germline, CDR1 MNHEY and CDR2 SVGAGI. CDR3 sequence (DNA): TGTGCCAGCAGCAGACAGGGCCCCAATCAGCCCCAGCATTTT. Amino acids: CASSRQGPNQPQHF.

The chain recombines TRBV4-3 with TRBJ1-3; D unclear. This CDR3 is built from 17 residues. Trimming left V 0 bases short and J 0 bases short, with 12 bases between. Germline V gene sequence: CDR1 LGHNA, CDR2 YSLEER. CDR3 sequence reads: CASSQDPTGSSGNTIYF. Here the CDR3 DNA reads TGCGCCAGCAGCCAAGATCCCACGGGGAGCTCTGGAAACACCATATATTTT.

The chain links TRBV27 to TRBJ2-3, with 10 positions matching TRBD2. Losses at the gene ends were 4 bases for V and 5 bases for J; bases not matched to a gene: 15. The V gene's germline CDR1 is MNHEY and CDR2 SMNVEV (reference sequence). The CDR3 contains 18 residues. The chain's CDR3 is CASSSGTSVSLVGDTQYF. DNA for the CDR3: TGTGCCAGCAGTTCCGGGACTAGCGTCTCCCTTGTTGGAGATACGCAGTATTTT.

The V call is TRBV19, the J call TRBJ1-2, with TRBD1 as a possible D gene (6 bases). The CDR3 consists of 15 residues. V was shortened by 2 bases and J by 3 bases, with 13 bases between the two germline ends. Germline values: CDR1 LNHDA, CDR2 SQIVND (reference sequence). CDR3 nucleotide sequence: TGTGCCAGTAGTATACCGGGACAAGGGGACTATGGCTACACCTTC. Its translation is CASSIPGQGDYGYTF.

The chain couples TRBV7-2 to TRBJ2-7; possible D gene TRBD1, 5 bases. V gave up 1 base and J gave up 2 bases, with 9 bases separating them. Looked up from germline, CDR1 is SGHTA and CDR2 is FQGNSA. The CDR3 extends over 14 amino acids. The CDR3 DNA reads as TGTGCCAGCAGCTTAGACAGGTCCCCCTACGAGCAGTACTTC. Its translation is CASSLDRSPYEQYF.

This clone was seen a handful of times. CDR3 loop: CASSDAQRTDGYTF. CDR3 nucleotide sequence: TGTGCCAGCAGCGACGCACAGAGGACGGATGGCTACACCTTC. The chain couples TRBV5-5 to TRBJ1-2; D unresolved. Germline V gives CDR1 SGHKS, CDR2 YYEKEE (reference sequence). V lost 4 bases and J 6 bases, leaving 16 bases between the germline ends. The CDR3 has 14 residues. Full variable domain (remainder filled in from reference TRBV5-5 and TRBJ1-2): DAGVTQSPTHLIKTRGQQVTLRCSPISGHKSVSWYQQVLGQGPQFIFQYYEKEERGRGNFPDRFSARQFPNYSSELNVNALLLGDSALYLCASSDAQRTDGYTFGSGTRLTVV.

The chain has TRBV7-3 and TRBJ2-3; 9 nucleotides align to TRBD2. The CDR3 has 17 amino acids. V lost 3 bases to trimming and J lost 5 bases; unmatched junction nucleotides: 12. Germline V CDR1 and CDR2: SGHTA, FQGTGA. The CDR3 loop reads CASSLGRWRGGGDTQYF. The CDR3 DNA follows: TGTGCCAGCAGCTTGGGGCGCTGGCGGGGGGGAGGAGATACGCAGTATTTT.